This TCR beta chain was captured by sequencing in a study of T-cell reconstitution after alpha-beta-depleted transplantation in children. Study-wide results and caveats: Newly produced T cells mostly accounted for T-cell counts and diversity one year post-transplant. In patients about two months after transplant, alpha-beta T cells reportedly arose from several hundred expanded graft clones.

Many counts were recorded for this clonotype. The antigen is undetermined. V trimming: 4 bases; J trimming: 6 bases; junction bases outside the gene matches: 4. This CDR3 is built from 15 residues. Germline CDR1 LGHDT, CDR2 YNNKEL (reference sequence). A library of TCRbeta sequences, prepared with unique molecular identifiers, was generated. In TCRdb, the PCR reads were re-called with MiXCR into one record per CDR3 protein. The sample yields some 220,000 distinct CDR3 sequences, about a tenth seen once. This sequence joins TRBV3-1 and TRBJ2-2, with 11 positions matching TRBD2. The sequence derives from a child in the first two years of life with acute myeloid leukemia, due to receive a stem cell transplant. The specimen comprised PBMCs, sampled before TCRalphabeta/CD19-depleted stem cell transplant. CDR3 region: CASSPLAGDAGELFF. DNA of the CDR3: TGTGCCAGCAGCCCACTAGCGGGGGATGCCGGGGAGCTGTTTTTT.